This entry lists 6 T cell receptor beta chains sequenced from one sample in a study of cytomegalovirus exposure and HLA in healthy donors. Vbeta (60) and Jbeta (13) primers were used in the PCR. Assay: immunoSEQ multiplex PCR; the TCRdb copy retains only in-frame clones and omits some. The data contain approximately 79,000 clones, 78% of them singletons. Material: PBMCs. The source is a man aged 40-49 years in good health and CMV-seronegative.

This clone has only a few counts. The chain joins TRBV4-1 to TRBJ1-4, with a tentative D call TRBD1 (6 bases). CDR1 and CDR2 (germline): MGHRA, YSYEKL. This CDR3 has 19 residues. Trimming cost V 2 bases and J 0 bases, with 19 bases left between them. This chain's CDR3 is CASSQKGLTGTATNEKLFF. The CDR3 DNA sequence: TGCGCCAGCAGCCAAAAGGGTTTGACAGGTACAGCAACTAATGAAAAACTGTTTTTT.

This clone turned up a few times. This chain uses TRBV6-1 with TRBJ1-1; 9 bases are shared with TRBD1. Germline CDR1 and CDR2: MNHNS and SASEGT. CDR3 length: 14 amino acids. After removal of 2 bases from V and 11 bases from J, the junction contained 9 bases not matched to a gene. The DNA for the CDR3 is TGTGCCAGCAGTGAACCCGTCCGGACAGGGGAGGCTTTCTTT. Amino acid sequence: CASSEPVRTGEAFF.

This chain joins TRBV28 and TRBJ1-1; D unresolved. The germline V gene has CDR1 MDHEN and CDR2 SYDVKM. The CDR3 spans 14 residues. Trimming removed 3 bases from V and 1 base from J, with 9 bases in between. CDR3 coding DNA: TGTGCCAGCAGTTTGGGCCAAACGAACACTGAAGCTTTCTTT. The encoded protein is CASSLGQTNTEAFF.

CDR3: CASSLVPAGAYEQYF. CDR3 nucleotide sequence: TGTGCCAGCAGTTTAGTCCCGGCAGGTGCCTACGAGCAGTACTTC. The chain couples TRBV28 to TRBJ2-5; no firm D call. With the DNA end fitting TRBJ2-7 better, the J assignment may be wrong. The CDR3 runs 15 residues. Germline V lookup: CDR1 MDHEN, CDR2 SYDVKM.

The V call is TRBV2, the J call TRBJ2-7; 7 bases fit TRBD1. V trimming: 10 bases; J trimming: 5 bases; junction bases outside the gene matches: 14. The V gene's germline CDR1 is SNHLY and CDR2 FYNNEI. This CDR3 is 14 amino acids long. CDR3 sequence reads: CATRTTGNLHEQYF. The CDR3 bases are TGTGCCACGCGGACGACAGGGAACCTCCACGAGCAGTACTTC. Looking up the rest from reference TRBV2 and TRBJ2-7 gives the full variable domain: EPEVTQTPSHQVTQMGQEVILRCVPISNHLYFYWYRQILGQKVEFLVSFYNNEISEKSEIFDDQFSVERPDGSNFTLKIRSTKLEDSAMYFCATRTTGNLHEQYFGPGTRLTVT.

The rearrangement uses TRBV5-1 and TRBJ2-5, with 8 bases identical to TRBD1. This CDR3 is built from 14 residues. Germline V gene lookup returns CDR1 SGHRS and CDR2 YFSETQ. After removal of 3 bases from V and 4 bases from J, the junction contained 5 bases not matched to a gene. The CDR3 sequence is CASSWTGLRETQYF. In nucleotides, the CDR3 is TGCGCCAGCAGCTGGACAGGGTTACGAGAGACCCAGTACTTC.